This T cell receptor (beta chain) is from a study of response to subunit inactivated influenza vaccine. CDR3 length: 15 residues. With V trimmed by 3 bases and J by 2 bases, 7 bases remained unmatched. MiXCR, run by TCRdb on the RT-PCR reads, gives a single entry per CDR3 protein. There are 650,000 to 700,000 distinct CDR3 sequences in the sample; more than 15% occur only once, and roughly 10% lies in the top ten. The chain carries TRBV12-3 or TRBV12-4 and TRBJ2-7; the match to TRBD1 covers 7 bases. The source is a man in his fifties or sixties who received an inactivated influenza vaccine. The specimen was PBMCs from blood, collected roughly 12 days after vaccination. The CDR3 nucleotides read TGTGCCAGCAGTTTCGGGGACAGTTATACCTACGAGCAGTACTTC. It specifies CASSFGDSYTYEQYF.